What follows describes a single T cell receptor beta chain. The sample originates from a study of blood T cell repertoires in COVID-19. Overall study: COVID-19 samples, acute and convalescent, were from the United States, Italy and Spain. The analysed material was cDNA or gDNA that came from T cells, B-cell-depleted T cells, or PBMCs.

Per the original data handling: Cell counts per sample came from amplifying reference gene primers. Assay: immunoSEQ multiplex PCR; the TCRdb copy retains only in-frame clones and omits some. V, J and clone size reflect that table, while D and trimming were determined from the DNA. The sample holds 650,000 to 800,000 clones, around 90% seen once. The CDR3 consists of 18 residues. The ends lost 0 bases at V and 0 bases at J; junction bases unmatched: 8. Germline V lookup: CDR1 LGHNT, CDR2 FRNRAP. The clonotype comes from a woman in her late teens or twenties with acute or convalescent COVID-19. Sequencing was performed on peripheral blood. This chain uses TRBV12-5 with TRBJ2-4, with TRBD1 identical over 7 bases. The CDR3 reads CASGLVQGRGSAKNIQYF. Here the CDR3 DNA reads TGTGCTAGTGGTTTGGTACAGGGCAGGGGGTCAGCCAAAAACATTCAGTACTTC.